This T cell receptor beta chain appears in the sequencing data of a study of cytomegalovirus exposure and HLA in healthy donors (dated by TCRdb to between 2016 and 2019). Regarding the complete study: In an earlier analysis of some 550 of the donors, approximately 260 Gb of sequence data and 90 million to 120 million unique TCR beta sequences from 150 million to 200 million T cells were reported. In an earlier analysis of roughly 580 of the donors, high-throughput TCR beta sequencing was used to judge whether each TCR beta V gene segment behaved as functional or pseudogenic. All discovery cohort repertoires had been generated using a single sequencing platform. A later genetic analysis took genome-wide SNP genotypes for about 55% of the roughly 700 donors and used that subset as a discovery cohort. Typing coverage differed by locus: A, B, C, DRB1 and DQB1 were typed in roughly 620-630 donors, DQA1 in 522, DPA1 in around 580, and DPB1 in 450 to 490. Several DR-DQ haplotypes were treated as single units for association and clustering because of strong linkage in the cohort. Roughly 300 gigabases of sequencing data and tens of millions of unique TCR sequences were included in an early release covering about 700 HLA-typed donors. Of the 300 to 450 genotyped donors, about 84% fell in the genetic ancestry cluster associated with self-reported Caucasian donors. In the later analysis, no new phenotypic data were used to find candidate immune exposures; instead, reliance was placed on TCR beta sequences and their occurrence across donors. To predict cytomegalovirus infection status, the study combined high-throughput TCR immunosequencing, statistical association of individual TCRs with disease status, and machine learning. Class I and class II HLA loci were covered by the typing at four-digit resolution. On average, around 240,000 unique TCR beta nucleotide sequences were sequenced per donor among some 420 genotyped donors of the cohort, with roughly 20% of those sequences being non-productive. Donor age, sex, ethnicity and CMV serostatus were compiled together with the repertoire data. Along with the approximately 700-subject first cohort, a separate validation cohort of over a hundred different subjects was used. A later analysis re-examined previously published TCR beta repertoires from more than 600 donors and added high-resolution HLA genotyping to investigate patterns of TCR occurrence. Using immunosequencing, the study profiled T cell repertoires from about 650 subjects and related those repertoires to cytomegalovirus serostatus. The study aimed to test whether signatures of past pathogen exposure could be identified by cataloging public T cell receptors. Overall results and qualifications from the work: Some IMGT-functional V segments, including TRBV6-2 and TRBV6-3, could not be distinguished by the 87-base-pair reads and were therefore excluded. In both the original and validation cohorts, the classifier was reported to diagnose cytomegalovirus status with high specificity and sensitivity. CMV serostatus was the only immune exposure information available for the cohort. The study gave a list of some 150 TCR beta chains associated with cytomegalovirus. V-gene and J-gene trimming of TCR beta chains was associated with a missense DCLRE1C variant in a later genetic analysis, and the association was replicated in an independent cohort. According to the authors, the approach could potentially be generalized to other disease states and immunological phenotypes. Linkage disequilibrium might explain the correlated functional status among segregating V segments, but an unknown experimental factor could not be ruled out. Fewer than 20 rarely observed V segments, including chromosome 9 orphons, were excluded from the earlier analysis of some 590 of the donors because counts were too low. Specific HLA alleles were associated with 18,000 or so TCR beta sequences at a false discovery rate of 0.05 in a later analysis. A further reported finding was that TCR beta sequences accurately predicted the HLA-A and HLA-B alleles for most subjects in the first cohort. In a later analysis, HLA-associated TCR beta chains were found to be more clonally expanded and to have lower generation probabilities than equally common non-associated chains. Because HLA typing was unavailable for some donors at each locus, only the typed subset was used in association tests. Across donors, most TCR sequences were observed very rarely, whereas some public TCRs were present in many individuals. This cohort had only TCR beta chains sequenced, and the lack of alpha or paired-chain data limited which features could be detected. According to a later analysis, parvovirus B19, influenza, CMV and Epstein-Barr virus appeared linked to several top co-occurrence clusters. A cluster of highly shared sequence variants was judged likely to be a technical artifact of the sequencing pipeline. Broadly in line with IMGT annotations, most TCR beta V segments showed up in productive rearrangements about 90% or about 30% of the time in an earlier analysis of around 600 of the donors. Presence/absence analyses assumed roughly uniform sequencing depth across donors, an assumption that may not hold. According to a later analysis, TCR association rates differed among HLA loci, with DRB1 alleles showing the most associated TCRs and HLA-C alleles showing the fewest. When HLA alleles, especially DR and DQ, strongly co-occurred, TCR associations were difficult to assign to individual alleles. In a later analysis, most CMV-associated TCR beta chains were found to appear HLA-restricted, with HLA associations seemingly driven largely by CMV exposure. In vitro tests confirmed that three of the cytomegalovirus-associated TCR beta chains recognize cytomegalovirus antigens. A later genetic analysis reported fewer N-insertions in productive TCRs among donors in an Asian-associated ancestry cluster than the roughly 620-donor mean.

In total, roughly 670 healthy bone marrow donors made up the cohort. All cohort members were sampled while nominally healthy, although unrecorded immune exposures were likely present. The donor was CMV seronegative and belonged to the group of 380 or so seronegative cohort members. Every donor gave a peripheral blood sample, and the peripheral blood mononuclear cells from that sample were used for TCR beta sequencing. Genomic DNA extraction from the blood cell samples was performed with the Qiagen DNeasy Blood Extraction Kit. To note about this clone: Its antigen is currently not known. No qualities accompany the bases; no much larger clone lies one base away.

Library generation was performed with the immunoSEQ multiplex PCR assay. For the multiplex PCR, a mixture combining 60 forward primers for TCR Vbeta segments and 13 reverse primers for TCR Jbeta segments was used. The CDR3 region of rearranged TCR beta genes was amplified from genomic DNA with a multiplex PCR assay. Amplified TCR beta libraries were sequenced as 87-base-pair reads on the Illumina HiSeq System. Regarding the original processing steps: In a later analysis, some 80 million unique TCR beta chains were counted across the 650 to 700 repertoires, and roughly 9.9 million of these chains were shared by at least two donors. To remove PCR and sequencing errors, raw reads were error-corrected and collapsed into unique sequences using a nearest-neighbor algorithm that merged closely related sequences. Alignment of CDR3 sequences to IMGT reference sequences was used to assign V, D and J gene segments. For a sequence to be retained, a match of at least six nucleotides to both a V gene segment and a J gene segment was required. A rearrangement was called productive if the CDR3 had no stop codons and remained in frame with V and J, and every other rearrangement was called non-productive. CDR3 was defined by IMGT convention, running from the second conserved V-encoded cysteine to the conserved J-encoded phenylalanine. In an earlier analysis of roughly 580 of the donors, sequences lacking an unambiguous match to a single V gene segment were excluded. In an earlier analysis of about 590 of the donors, a V segment was called functional when productive rearrangements were above 56.7%, and segregating when the standard deviation between donors exceeded 5%. To diagnose cytomegalovirus status from the catalog of TCR beta chain sequences, a statistical classification framework was built. A later analysis assigned V and J genes by comparing TCR nucleotide sequences with IMGT/GENE-DB human TR gene sequences. Using the TCRdist pipeline, a later analysis assigned CDR3 sequences along with most-parsimonious VDJ recombination scenarios. In a later analysis, every TCR beta chain was defined by the combination of its CDR3 amino acid sequence and its V-gene family, and reads without a unique V-gene family were dropped. To address suspected cross-contamination and a sequencing artifact, a later analysis removed a few hundred highly shared, low-generation-probability nucleotide sequences. For each public chain, a later analysis derived a clonal expansion index from normalized ranks of inferred template counts within each repertoire. A later analysis computed generation probabilities with a VDJ recombination model fitted to out-of-frame rearrangements, and checked the results against IGoR. In a later analysis, hypergeometric tests were used to score TCR-TCR, TCR-HLA and TCR-CMV co-occurrence, with a repertoire-size bias correction applied to TCR pairs. A later analysis estimated false discovery rates by permuting HLA or CMV assignments 20 times. A later analysis grouped co-occurring TCRs with DBSCAN, adding TCRdist sequence similarity when clustering within HLA-allele-positive subsets. Repertoires with fewer than 30,000 or more than 120,000 public chains were left out of co-occurrence clustering, as were about 5 repertoires with anomalous nucleotide sharing. The table comes from immuneACCESS by way of TCRdb, which keeps in-frame sequences with V and J called. Part of the clones is missing from these tables; in studies checked, under half for an unresolved V gene and the rest for unknown reasons. D and trimming come from the DNA, and the V and J calls and clone size come from that table. The sample has 150,000 to 200,000 clones on record, around three quarters of them singletons. The ten most abundant clones make up about 0.63% of the sample.

V is reduced by 5 bases and J by 10 bases, leaving a spacing of 21 bases between them. Based on the germline V gene, the CDR1 and CDR2 sequences are MDHEN and SYDVKM. CDR3 length: 16 amino acids, cysteine to phenylalanine. Only the CDR3 part of the read is kept: 48 bases, read in frame from the first base. Rearrangement joined TRBV28 to TRBJ1-6, with TRBD1 as a weak D call on 6 bases. The sequenced sample consisted of PBMCs. This TCR derives from a boy aged 10-17 years in good health and CMV-seronegative. The CDR3 has the sequence CASSLTRGLWGSPLHF. Here is the DNA: TGTGCCAGCAGTCTAACCAGGGGTTTGTGGGGATCACCCCTCCACTTT. This CDR3, with the reference TRBV28 and TRBJ1-6 proteins standing in past its ends, gives the full variable domain DVKVTQSSRYLVKRTGEKVFLECVQDMDHENMFWYRQDPGLGLRLIYFSYDVKMKEKGDIPEGYSVSREKKERFSLILESASTNQTSMYLCASSLTRGLWGSPLHFGNGTRLTVT.